This T cell receptor (beta chain) was recovered during a study of metastatic and nonmetastatic thyroid tumors. Study context: Repertoire comparisons spanned blood and tumor or nodule tissue from malignant and benign thyroid patients. Study-wide findings and caveats: It was reported that TCR beta diversity was significantly higher in malignant thyroid tumors than benign nodules, in blood and tumor.

Comment on this clone: The antigen is undetermined. A read error may produce the germline difference seen at one junction end.

Original methodology: Clinicopathological groups supplied CDR3 differences that were used to build a distant-metastasis classifier for papillary thyroid cancer. TCRdb re-called the PCR reads via MiXCR. TCRdb, not the authors, supplied the V and J calls. Of about 33,000 clones listed, over 15% are singletons. Nobody among the patients had been given any treatment before thyroid surgery. CDR1 and CDR2 (germline): LNHDA, SQIVND (reference sequence). This CDR3 contains 14 residues. The chain combines TRBV19 with TRBJ1-2; no firm D call. Specimen: blood. The TCR sequence derives from a male donor with papillary thyroid cancer or a benign thyroid nodule (not recorded which). Some clones in this sample may be carry-over from other donors' samples. The DNA for the CDR3 is TGTGCCAGCGCCCCAGGCTGGTCGAACTATGGCTACGCCTTC. Protein sequence: CASAPGWSNYGYAF.